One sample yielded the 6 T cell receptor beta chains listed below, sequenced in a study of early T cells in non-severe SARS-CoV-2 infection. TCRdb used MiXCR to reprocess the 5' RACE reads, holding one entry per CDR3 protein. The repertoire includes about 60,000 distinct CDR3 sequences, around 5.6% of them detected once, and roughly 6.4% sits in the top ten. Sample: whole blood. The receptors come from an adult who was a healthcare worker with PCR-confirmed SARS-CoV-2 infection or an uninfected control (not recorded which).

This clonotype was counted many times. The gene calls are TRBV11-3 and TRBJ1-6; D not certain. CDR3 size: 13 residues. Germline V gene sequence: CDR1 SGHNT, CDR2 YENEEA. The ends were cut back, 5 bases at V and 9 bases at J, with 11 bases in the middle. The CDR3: CASSQNPSSPLHF. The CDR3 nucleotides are TGTGCCAGCAGCCAAAACCCCAGTTCACCCCTCCACTTT.

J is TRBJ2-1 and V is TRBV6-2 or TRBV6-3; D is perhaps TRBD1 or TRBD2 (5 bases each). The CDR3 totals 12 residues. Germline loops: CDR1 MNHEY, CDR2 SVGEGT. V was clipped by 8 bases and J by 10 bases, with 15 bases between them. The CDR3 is CASRDPLVEQFF. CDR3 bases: TGTGCCAGCCGGGACCCCTTAGTAGAGCAGTTCTTC.

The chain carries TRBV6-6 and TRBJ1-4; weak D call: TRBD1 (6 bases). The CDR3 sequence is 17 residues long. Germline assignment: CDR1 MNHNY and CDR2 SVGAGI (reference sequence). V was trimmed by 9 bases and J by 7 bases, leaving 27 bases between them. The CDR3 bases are TGTGCCAGTTACCCACTCCCCCCTGGCAGGGGTAGTGAAAAACTGTTTTTT. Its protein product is CASYPLPPGRGSEKLFF.

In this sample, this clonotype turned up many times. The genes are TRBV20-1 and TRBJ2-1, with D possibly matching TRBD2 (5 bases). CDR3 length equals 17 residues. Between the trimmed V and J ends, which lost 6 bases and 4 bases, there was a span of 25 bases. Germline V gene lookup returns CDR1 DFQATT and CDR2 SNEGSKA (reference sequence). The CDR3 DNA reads TGCAGTGCCCAGAGGACTCCTCTACGGGTATCTTACAATGAGCAGTTCTTC. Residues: CSAQRTPLRVSYNEQFF.

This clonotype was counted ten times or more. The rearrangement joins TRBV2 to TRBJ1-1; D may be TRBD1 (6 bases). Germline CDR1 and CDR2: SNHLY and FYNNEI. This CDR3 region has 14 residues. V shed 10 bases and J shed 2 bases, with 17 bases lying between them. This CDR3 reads CATQTRGTNTEAFF. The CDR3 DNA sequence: TGTGCCACCCAGACGAGGGGGACAAACACTGAAGCTTTCTTT.

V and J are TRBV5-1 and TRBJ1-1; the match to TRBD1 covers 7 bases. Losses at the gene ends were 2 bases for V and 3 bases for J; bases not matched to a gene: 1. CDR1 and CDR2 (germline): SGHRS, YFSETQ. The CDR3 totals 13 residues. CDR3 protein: CASSFTGDTEAFF. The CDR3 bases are TGCGCCAGCAGCTTCACAGGGGACACTGAAGCTTTCTTT.